This T cell receptor (beta chain) was identified in a study of OX40 agonist ivuxolimab in advanced cancers. Study-level findings and limits: Among the lowest peripheral clonal expansion occurred in 0.1-3.0 mg/kg partial responders.

The assay was immunoSEQ multiplex PCR, and TCRdb's table has in-frame clones only and misses some. The sample holds tens of thousands of clones; 85% to 90% are singletons and the top ten take approximately 1.8%. V was shortened by 2 bases and J by 4 bases, with 11 bases between the two germline ends. Germline loops: CDR1 SGHVS, CDR2 FQNEAQ. The CDR3 consists of 15 residues. As for this clone: Its antigen is not known.

The sequence derives from an adult with an advanced solid tumor such as melanoma, head and neck, liver or kidney cancer. The chain links TRBV7-8 to TRBJ2-2; D ambiguous. The starting material was CD4+ or CD8+ T cells sorted from blood, obtained in a trial of the OX40 agonist ivuxolimab. The CDR3 protein is CASSLTLSSTGELFF. In DNA, the CDR3 is TGTGCCAGCAGCTTAACGCTCTCTTCCACCGGGGAGCTGTTTTTT.